This TCR beta chain was identified in a study of blood T cell repertoires in COVID-19. Data came from immunoSEQ multiplex PCR; TCRdb stores just in-frame clones and leaves some out. Of almost 200,000 clones in the sample, more than 80% are singletons; the top ten hold about 8.8%. The CDR3 spans 15 residues. Germline CDR1 MNHEY, CDR2 SVGEGT. Trimming left V 4 bases short and J 1 base short, with 14 bases between. Participants' reported clinical history set cohort assignment. This clone was recorded once. The sequence came from a woman aged 18-29 years who had recovered from COVID-19. The source material was PBMCs or T cells enriched from blood (not recorded which). The chain carries TRBV6-2 or TRBV6-3 and TRBJ2-7; the D gene is possibly TRBD2 (6 bases). The CDR3 DNA is TGTGCCAGCAGTTCCATAGCGGTAGGATCCTACGAGCAGTACTTC. It is translated as CASSSIAVGSYEQYF.